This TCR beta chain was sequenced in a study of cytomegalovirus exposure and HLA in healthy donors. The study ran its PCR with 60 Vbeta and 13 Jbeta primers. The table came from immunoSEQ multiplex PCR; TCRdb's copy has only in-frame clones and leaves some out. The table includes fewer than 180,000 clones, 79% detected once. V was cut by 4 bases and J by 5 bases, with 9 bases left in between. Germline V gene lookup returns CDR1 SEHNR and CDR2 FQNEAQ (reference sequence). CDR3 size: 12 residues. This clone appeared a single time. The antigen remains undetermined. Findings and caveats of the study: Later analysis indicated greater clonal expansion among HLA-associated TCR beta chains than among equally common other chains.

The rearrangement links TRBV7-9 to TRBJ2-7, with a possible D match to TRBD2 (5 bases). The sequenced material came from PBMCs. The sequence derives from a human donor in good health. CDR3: CASSSGRDEQYF. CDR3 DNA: TGTGCCAGCAGCTCGGGAAGGGACGAGCAGTACTTC.